The entry below gives a single TCR beta chain sequence along with its context. The CDR3 consists of 16 residues. The germline V gene has CDR1 SGHRS and CDR2 YFSETQ. The junction had 9 bases not matched to a gene; V was cut back by 0 bases and J by 5 bases. The entry originates in a study of PD-L1 blockade in urothelial cancer. The overall study: At 3 weeks (second dose) and 6 weeks after starting treatment, blood was analyzed.

TCRdb keeps only in-frame clones here, not all; method: immunoSEQ multiplex PCR. The data show fewer than 40,000 clones, 80% to 95% seen once. Metastatic or locally advanced urothelial carcinoma was present in the patients. This clonotype was obtained from a man between 65 and 85 years old with urothelial cancer. The specimen was PBMCs, collected around atezolizumab (anti-PD-L1) treatment. The V call is TRBV5-1, the J call TRBJ2-3; TRBD2 agrees at 7 bases. For the CDR3, the DNA is TGCGCCAGCAGCTTGGCTCTGGCGGGAGCCATAGATACGCAGTATTTT. This codes for CASSLALAGAIDTQYF.